The source of this TCR beta chain is a study of T cell responses to AZD1222 COVID-19 vaccine (dated by TCRdb to the early 2020s). In terms of the full investigation: AZD1222 recipients with second doses at about 4 weeks or about 12 weeks were pooled, because spike-specific TCR depth and breadth did not differ between schedules. TCR sequencing covered roughly 230 trial participants: around 210 given two doses of AZD1222 and approximately 25 given two doses of MenACWY control vaccine. Enrollment into the trials was organized by age into subgroups of 18-55, 56-69 and 70-plus years, and those subgroups contained roughly 150, 30 and 60 TCR-sequenced participants, respectively.

Overall study outcomes, separate from this receptor: Conclusions about previously exposed vaccinees are limited, since just six AZD1222 recipients were seropositive for SARS-CoV-2 at baseline. After two AZD1222 doses, spike-specific TCR breadth and depth were significantly higher than at day 0 and than in MenACWY recipients. The 56-69-year group was small, and its depth increase did not reach significance, likely because of low power. Reportedly, almost half of the unique spike-specific TCRs recognized epitopes lying outside the regions that are mutated in the B.1.351 and B.1.1.7 variants. Vaccine-associated CD4 TCRs spanned the whole spike protein, with dominant responses in regions 160-218 and 743-854. No day 14 peak-response samples were available, so repertoires were characterized only after the peak T cell response. Participants were mostly white British and included more females than males, and it was suggested by the authors that clonal diversity may have been underestimated.

The CDR3 regions of human TCRbeta chains were subjected to immunosequencing. Per the authors' processing: TCRs in the repertoires were matched against a reference library of SARS-CoV-2-specific TCRs that had been generated with the MIRA antigen-specificity platform. Breadth was defined as the fraction of unique TCRs that were SARS-CoV-2-associated, and depth was defined as the fraction of total T cells that were SARS-CoV-2-associated. Using the MIRA data, each spike-specific TCR was mapped to the spike region that the TCR reacts to and placed in a CD4 or CD8 class. Log10-transformed breadth and depth values were compared by one-way ANOVA with Sidak's multiple comparisons tests. TCRdb limited this immuneACCESS table to in-frame rearrangements with V and J called. A share of clones is missing; checked studies link under half to unresolved V genes, and the rest is unexplained. V, J and clone size were drawn from that table, and D and trimming were deduced from the DNA. This sample is represented by 150,000 or so clones; approximately 90% of them were singletons. Approximately 20% of the sample is taken by the ten largest.

The time point label here, explained by the study, means: baseline before first vaccination. Samples from vaccinated people were obtained from the UK trials COV001 and COV002, which included a single-blind randomized controlled phase 2/3 trial of AZD1222 (ChAdOx1 nCoV-19) in healthy adults. Trial participant PBMC samples were collected at day 0 and day 28 after the second dose for TCRbeta chain sequencing. This clone came up once. What antigen it recognizes has not been identified. It has no much larger one-base neighbor in the sample; base qualities were not kept. Reading the germline V gene (reference sequence) gives CDR1 LNHDA and CDR2 SQIVND. The V and J ends are trimmed by 4 bases and 5 bases, leaving 20 bases between them. From cysteine to phenylalanine, the CDR3 is 16 amino acids long. Only the CDR3 portion is preserved as DNA: 48 bases, with reading frame beginning at the first base.

This clonotype was obtained from an adult in good health. The sequenced sample was peripheral blood, obtained on day 0 of AZD1222 vaccination. The sequence joins TRBV19 to TRBJ1-2; TRBD1 is a possible D gene, resting on 6 matching bases. The CDR3 protein sequence reads: CASSNQRGYSGYGYTF. The nucleotide sequence is given as TGTGCCAGTAGTAATCAAAGGGGGTACTCAGGGTATGGCTACACCTTC.